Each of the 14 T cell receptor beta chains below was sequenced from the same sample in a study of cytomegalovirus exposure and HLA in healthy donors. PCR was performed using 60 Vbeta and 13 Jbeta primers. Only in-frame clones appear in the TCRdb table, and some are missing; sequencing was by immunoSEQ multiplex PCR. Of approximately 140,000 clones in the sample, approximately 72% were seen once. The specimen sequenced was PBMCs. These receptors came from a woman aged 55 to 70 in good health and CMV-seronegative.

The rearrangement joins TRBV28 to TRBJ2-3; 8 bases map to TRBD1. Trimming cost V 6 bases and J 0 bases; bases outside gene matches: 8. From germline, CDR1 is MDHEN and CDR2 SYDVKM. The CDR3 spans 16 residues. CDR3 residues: CASRTGTGHSTDTQYF. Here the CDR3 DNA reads TGTGCCAGCAGGACCGGGACAGGTCATAGCACAGATACGCAGTATTTT.

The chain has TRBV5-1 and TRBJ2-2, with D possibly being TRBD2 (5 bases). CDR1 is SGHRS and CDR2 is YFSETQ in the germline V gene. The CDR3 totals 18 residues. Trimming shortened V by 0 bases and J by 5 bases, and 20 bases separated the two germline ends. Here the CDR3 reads CASSLAKAAPSWTGELFF. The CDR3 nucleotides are TGCGCCAGCAGCTTGGCCAAAGCGGCCCCGAGTTGGACCGGGGAGCTGTTTTTT.

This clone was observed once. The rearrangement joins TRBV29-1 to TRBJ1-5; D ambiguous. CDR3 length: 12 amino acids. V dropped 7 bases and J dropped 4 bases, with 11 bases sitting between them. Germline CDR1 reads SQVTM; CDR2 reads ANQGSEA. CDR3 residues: CSATSSNQPQHF. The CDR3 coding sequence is TGCAGCGCCACATCTAGTAATCAGCCCCAGCATTTT.

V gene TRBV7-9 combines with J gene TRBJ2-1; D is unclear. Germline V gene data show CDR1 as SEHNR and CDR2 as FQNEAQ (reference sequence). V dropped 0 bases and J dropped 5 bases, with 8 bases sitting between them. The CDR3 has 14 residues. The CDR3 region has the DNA TGTGCCAGCAGCTTAGCCGTGGGCAACAATGAGCAGTTCTTC. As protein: CASSLAVGNNEQFF.

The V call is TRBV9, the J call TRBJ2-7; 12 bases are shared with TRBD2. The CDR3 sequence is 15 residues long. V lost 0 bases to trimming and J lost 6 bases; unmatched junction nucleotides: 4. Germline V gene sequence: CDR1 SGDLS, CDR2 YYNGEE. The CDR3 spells CASSVGLAGGTEQYF. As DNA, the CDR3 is TGTGCCAGCAGCGTAGGGCTAGCGGGAGGGACCGAGCAGTACTTC.

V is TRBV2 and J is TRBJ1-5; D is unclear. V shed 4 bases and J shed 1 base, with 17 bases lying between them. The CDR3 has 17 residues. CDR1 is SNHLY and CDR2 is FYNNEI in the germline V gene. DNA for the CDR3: TGTGCCAGCAGTGCCCGGTTAGCGCAAGGCAGCAATCAGCCCCAGCATTTT. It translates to CASSARLAQGSNQPQHF. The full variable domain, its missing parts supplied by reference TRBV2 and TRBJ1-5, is EPEVTQTPSHQVTQMGQEVILRCVPISNHLYFYWYRQILGQKVEFLVSFYNNEISEKSEIFDDQFSVERPDGSNFTLKIRSTKLEDSAMYFCASSARLAQGSNQPQHFGDGTRLSIL.

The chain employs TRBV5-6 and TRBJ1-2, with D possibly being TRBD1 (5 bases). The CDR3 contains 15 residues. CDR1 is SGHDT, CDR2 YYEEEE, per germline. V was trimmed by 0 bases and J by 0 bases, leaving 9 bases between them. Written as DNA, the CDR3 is TGTGCCAGCAGCTTGGCCTTAGGGGCTAACTATGGCTACACCTTC. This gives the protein CASSLALGANYGYTF.

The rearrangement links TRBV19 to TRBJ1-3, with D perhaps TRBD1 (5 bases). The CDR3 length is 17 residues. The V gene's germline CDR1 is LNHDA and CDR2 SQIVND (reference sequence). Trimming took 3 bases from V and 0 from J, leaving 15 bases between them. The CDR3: CASSIFAGGDSGNTIYF. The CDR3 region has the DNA TGTGCCAGTAGTATCTTCGCGGGGGGGGACTCTGGAAACACCATATATTTT.

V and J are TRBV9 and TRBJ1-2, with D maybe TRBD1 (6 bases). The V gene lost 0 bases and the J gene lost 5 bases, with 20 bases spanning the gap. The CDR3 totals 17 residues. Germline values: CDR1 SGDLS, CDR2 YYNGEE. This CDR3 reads CASSVGPPGGQGYGYTF. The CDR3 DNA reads TGTGCCAGCAGCGTAGGACCCCCGGGGGGGCAGGGGTATGGCTACACCTTC. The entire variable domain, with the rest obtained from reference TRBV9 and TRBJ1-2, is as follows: DSGVTQTPKHLITATGQRVTLRCSPRSGDLSVYWYQQSLDQGLQFLIQYYNGEERAKGNILERFSAQQFPDLHSELNLSSLELGDSALYFCASSVGPPGGQGYGYTFGSGTRLTVV.

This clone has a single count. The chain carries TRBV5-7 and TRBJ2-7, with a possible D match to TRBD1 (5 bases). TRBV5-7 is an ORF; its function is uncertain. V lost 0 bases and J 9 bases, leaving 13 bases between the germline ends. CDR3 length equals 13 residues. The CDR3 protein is CASSLDKGRGQYF. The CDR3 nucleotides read TGTGCCAGCAGCTTGGATAAGGGGCGTGGGCAGTACTTC.

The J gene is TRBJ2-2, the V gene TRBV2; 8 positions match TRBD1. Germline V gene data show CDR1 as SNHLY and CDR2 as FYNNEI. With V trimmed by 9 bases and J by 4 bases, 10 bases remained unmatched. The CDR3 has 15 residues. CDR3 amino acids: CASTPDRATTGELFF. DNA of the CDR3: TGTGCCAGTACTCCGGACAGGGCAACCACCGGGGAGCTGTTTTTT.

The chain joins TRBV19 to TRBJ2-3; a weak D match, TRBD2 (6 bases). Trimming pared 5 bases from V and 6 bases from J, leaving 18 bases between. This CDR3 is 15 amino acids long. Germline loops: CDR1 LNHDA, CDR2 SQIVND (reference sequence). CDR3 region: CASSSLGTPPDTQYF. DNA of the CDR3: TGTGCCAGTAGTTCCCTCGGGACTCCTCCGGATACGCAGTATTTT.

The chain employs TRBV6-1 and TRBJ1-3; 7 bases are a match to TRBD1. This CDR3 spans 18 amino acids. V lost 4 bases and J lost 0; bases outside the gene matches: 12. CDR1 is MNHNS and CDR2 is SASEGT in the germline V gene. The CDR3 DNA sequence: TGTGCCAGCAGTGGTCGATGGGGTGCAGGGGGCTCTGGAAACACCATATATTTT. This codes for CASSGRWGAGGSGNTIYF.

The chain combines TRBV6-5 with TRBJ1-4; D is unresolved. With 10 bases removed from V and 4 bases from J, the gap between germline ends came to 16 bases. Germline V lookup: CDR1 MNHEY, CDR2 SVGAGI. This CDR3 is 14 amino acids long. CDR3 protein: CATGRRSFNEKLFF. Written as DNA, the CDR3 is TGTGCCACCGGCCGCCGGAGCTTTAATGAAAAACTGTTTTTT.